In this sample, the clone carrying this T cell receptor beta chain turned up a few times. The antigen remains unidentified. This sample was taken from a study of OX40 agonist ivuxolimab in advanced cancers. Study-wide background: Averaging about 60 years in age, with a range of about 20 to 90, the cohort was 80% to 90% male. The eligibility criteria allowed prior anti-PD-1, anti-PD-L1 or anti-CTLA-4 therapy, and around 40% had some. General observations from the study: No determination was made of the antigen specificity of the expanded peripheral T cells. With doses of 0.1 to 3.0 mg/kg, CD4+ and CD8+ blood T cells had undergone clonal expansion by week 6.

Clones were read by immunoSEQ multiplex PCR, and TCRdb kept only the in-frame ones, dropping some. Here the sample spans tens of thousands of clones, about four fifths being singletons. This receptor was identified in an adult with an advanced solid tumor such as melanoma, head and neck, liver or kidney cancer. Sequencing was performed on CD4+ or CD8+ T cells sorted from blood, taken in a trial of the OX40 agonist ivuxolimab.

The CDR3 DNA sequence: TGTGCCAGCAGTGAAGAGGGGGCGCTTACTGAAGCTTTCTTT. Protein sequence: CASSEEGALTEAFF. The chain uses TRBV2 and TRBJ1-1, with 7 bases matching TRBD1. The trim removed 1 base at V and 5 bases at J, leaving 4 bases unmatched. The CDR3 consists of 14 residues. The V gene's germline CDR1 is SNHLY and CDR2 FYNNEI.